This TCR beta chain was obtained from a study of blood T cell repertoires in COVID-19. Study details: From T cells, B-cell-depleted T cells, or PBMCs came the material, which was cDNA or gDNA.

Germline V gene data show CDR1 as MNHEY and CDR2 as SVGAGI. This CDR3 is built from 14 residues. V dropped 2 bases and J dropped 7; count of bases not matched to a gene: 4. Assay used: immunoSEQ multiplex PCR; TCRdb lists only in-frame clones, some missing. The sample lists fewer than 100,000 clones; approximately 89% were seen once. The source of this sequence is a man aged 50 to 60 with acute or convalescent COVID-19. This sequence joins TRBV6-5 and TRBJ2-2; 7 bases fit TRBD2. Sequencing was done on a sample of peripheral blood. DNA of the CDR3: TGTGCCAGCAGTTACACGGGAGGTATCGGGGAGCTGTTTTTT. This translates into CASSYTGGIGELFF.